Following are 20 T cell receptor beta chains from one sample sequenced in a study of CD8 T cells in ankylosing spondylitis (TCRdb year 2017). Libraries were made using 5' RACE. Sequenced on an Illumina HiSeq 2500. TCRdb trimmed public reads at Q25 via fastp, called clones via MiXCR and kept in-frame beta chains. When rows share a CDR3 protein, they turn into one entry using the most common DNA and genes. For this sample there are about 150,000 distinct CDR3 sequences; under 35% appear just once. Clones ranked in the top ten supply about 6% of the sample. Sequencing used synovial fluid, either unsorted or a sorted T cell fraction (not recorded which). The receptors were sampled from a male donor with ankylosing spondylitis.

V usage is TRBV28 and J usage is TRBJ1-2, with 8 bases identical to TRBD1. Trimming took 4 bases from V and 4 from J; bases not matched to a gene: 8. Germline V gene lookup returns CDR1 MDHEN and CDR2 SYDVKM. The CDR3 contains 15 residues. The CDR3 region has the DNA TGTGCCAGCAGTTCTCCAGGGGGCGCTACCTATGGCTACACCTTC. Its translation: CASSSPGGATYGYTF.

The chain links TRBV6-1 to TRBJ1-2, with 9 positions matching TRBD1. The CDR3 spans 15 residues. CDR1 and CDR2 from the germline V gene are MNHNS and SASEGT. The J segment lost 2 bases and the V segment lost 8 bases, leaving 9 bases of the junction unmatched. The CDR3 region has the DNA TGTGCCAGCCGAACACCAGGACAGGGGAACTATGGCTACACCTTC. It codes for CASRTPGQGNYGYTF.

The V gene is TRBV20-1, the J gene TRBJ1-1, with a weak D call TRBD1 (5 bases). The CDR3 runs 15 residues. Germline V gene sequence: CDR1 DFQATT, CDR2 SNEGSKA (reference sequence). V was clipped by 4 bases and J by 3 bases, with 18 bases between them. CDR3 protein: CSATEGSIGDTEAFF. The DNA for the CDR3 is TGCAGTGCTACAGAGGGGTCGATAGGTGACACTGAAGCTTTCTTT.

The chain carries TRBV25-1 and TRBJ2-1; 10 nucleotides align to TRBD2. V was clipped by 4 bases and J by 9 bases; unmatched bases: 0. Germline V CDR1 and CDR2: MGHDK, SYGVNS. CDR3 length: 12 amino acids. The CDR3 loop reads CASSASGSEQFF. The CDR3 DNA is TGTGCCAGCAGTGCTAGCGGGAGTGAGCAGTTCTTC.

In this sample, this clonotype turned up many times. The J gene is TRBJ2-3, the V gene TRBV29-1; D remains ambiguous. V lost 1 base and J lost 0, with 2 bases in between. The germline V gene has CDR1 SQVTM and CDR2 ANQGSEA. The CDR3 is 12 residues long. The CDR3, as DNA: TGCAGCGTTGAAGGTAGCACAGATACGCAGTATTTT. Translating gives CSVEGSTDTQYF.

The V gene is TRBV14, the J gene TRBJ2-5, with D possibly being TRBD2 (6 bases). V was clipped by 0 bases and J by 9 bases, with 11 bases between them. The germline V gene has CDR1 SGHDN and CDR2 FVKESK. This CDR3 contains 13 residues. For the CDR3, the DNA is TGTGCCAGCAGCCAAGAGCGGCGGAGGGCCCAGTACTTC. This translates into CASSQERRRAQYF. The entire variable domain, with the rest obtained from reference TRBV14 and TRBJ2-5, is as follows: EAGVTQFPSHSVIEKGQTVTLRCDPISGHDNLYWYRRVMGKEIKFLLHFVKESKQDESGMPNNRFLAERTGGTYSTLKVQPAELEDSGVYFCASSQERRRAQYFGPGTRLLVL.

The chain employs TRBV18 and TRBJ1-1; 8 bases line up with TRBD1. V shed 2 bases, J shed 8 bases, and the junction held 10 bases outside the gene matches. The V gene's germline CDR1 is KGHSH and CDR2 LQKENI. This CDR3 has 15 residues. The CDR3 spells CASSPSGPGGWEAFF. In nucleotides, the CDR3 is TGTGCCAGCTCACCAAGTGGGCCAGGGGGCTGGGAAGCTTTCTTT.

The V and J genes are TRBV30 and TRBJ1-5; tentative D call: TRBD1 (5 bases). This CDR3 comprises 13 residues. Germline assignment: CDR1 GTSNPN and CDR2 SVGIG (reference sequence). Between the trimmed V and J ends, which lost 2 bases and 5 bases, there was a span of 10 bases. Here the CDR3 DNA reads TGTGCCTGGAGTAAGGGGCGCGATCAGCCCCAGCATTTT. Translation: CAWSKGRDQPQHF.

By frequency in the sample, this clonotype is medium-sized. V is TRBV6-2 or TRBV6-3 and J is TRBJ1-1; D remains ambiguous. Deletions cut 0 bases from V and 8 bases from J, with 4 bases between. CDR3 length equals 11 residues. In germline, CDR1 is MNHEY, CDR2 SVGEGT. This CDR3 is CASSYSAEAFF. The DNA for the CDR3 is TGTGCCAGCAGTTACTCGGCGGAAGCTTTCTTT.

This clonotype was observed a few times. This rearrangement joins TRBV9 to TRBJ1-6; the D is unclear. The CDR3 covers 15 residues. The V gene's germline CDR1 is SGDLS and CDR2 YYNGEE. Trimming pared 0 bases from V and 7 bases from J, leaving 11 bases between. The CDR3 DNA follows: TGTGCCAGCAGCGTAGCTTCAGGACCCAATTCACCCCTCCACTTT. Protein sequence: CASSVASGPNSPLHF.

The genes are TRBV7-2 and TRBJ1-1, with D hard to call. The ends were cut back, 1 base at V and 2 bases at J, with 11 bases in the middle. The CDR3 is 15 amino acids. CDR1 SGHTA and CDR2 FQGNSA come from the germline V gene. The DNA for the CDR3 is TGTGCCAGCAGCTTAGAATTCCGGGCAAACACTGAAGCTTTCTTT. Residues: CASSLEFRANTEAFF.

CDR3 DNA: TGTGCCAGCAGTGAAAGGCCCCCTAACTATGGCTACACCTTC. It codes for CASSERPPNYGYTF. The genes are TRBV2 and TRBJ1-2; D uncertain. CDR3 size: 14 residues. V lost 2 bases to trimming and J lost 0 bases, with 7 bases between them. CDR1 and CDR2 (germline): SNHLY, FYNNEI.

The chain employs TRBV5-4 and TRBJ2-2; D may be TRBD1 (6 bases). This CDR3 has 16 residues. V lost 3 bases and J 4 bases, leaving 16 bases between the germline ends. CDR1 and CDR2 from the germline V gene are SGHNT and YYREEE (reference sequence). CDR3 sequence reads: CASSSGERKSTGELFF. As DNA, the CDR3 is TGTGCCAGCAGCTCAGGGGAGCGGAAGTCCACCGGGGAGCTGTTTTTT.

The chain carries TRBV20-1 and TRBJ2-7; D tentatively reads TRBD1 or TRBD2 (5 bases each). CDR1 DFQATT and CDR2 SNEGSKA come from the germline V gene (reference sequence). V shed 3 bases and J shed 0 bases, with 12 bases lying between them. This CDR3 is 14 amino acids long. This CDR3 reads CSASATGTSYEQYF. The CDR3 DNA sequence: TGCAGTGCTAGTGCTACCGGGACCTCCTACGAGCAGTACTTC.

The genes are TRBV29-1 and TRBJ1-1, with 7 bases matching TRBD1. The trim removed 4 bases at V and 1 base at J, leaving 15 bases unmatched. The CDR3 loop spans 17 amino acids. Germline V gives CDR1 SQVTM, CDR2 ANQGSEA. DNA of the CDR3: TGCAGCGTTGGGCGTCCGACAGGGCGCGCAGGGAACACTGAAGCTTTCTTT. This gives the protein CSVGRPTGRAGNTEAFF.

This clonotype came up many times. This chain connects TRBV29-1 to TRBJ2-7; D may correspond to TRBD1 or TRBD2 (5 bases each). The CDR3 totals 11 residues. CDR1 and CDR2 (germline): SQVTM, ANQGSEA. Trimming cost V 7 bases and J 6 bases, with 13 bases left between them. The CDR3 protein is CSAKWGSEQYF. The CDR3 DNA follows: TGCAGCGCCAAGTGGGGGTCCGAGCAGTACTTC.

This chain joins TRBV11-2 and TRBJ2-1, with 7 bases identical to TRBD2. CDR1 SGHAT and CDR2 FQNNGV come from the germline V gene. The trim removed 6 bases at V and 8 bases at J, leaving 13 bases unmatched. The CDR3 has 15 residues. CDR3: CASRMKGLRIDEQFF. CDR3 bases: TGTGCCAGCAGGATGAAGGGACTAAGGATCGATGAGCAGTTCTTC.

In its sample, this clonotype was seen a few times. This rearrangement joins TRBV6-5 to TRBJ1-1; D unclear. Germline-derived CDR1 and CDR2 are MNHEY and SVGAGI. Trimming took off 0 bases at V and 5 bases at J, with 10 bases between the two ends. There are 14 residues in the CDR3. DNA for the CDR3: TGTGCCAGCAGTTACTCGCGGGGTGAAACTGAAGCTTTCTTT. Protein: CASSYSRGETEAFF.

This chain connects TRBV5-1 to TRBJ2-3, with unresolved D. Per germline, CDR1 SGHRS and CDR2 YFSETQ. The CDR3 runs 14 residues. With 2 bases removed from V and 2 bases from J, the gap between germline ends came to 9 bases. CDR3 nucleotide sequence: TGCGCCAGCAGCTTACGTCAGGTCACAGATACGCAGTATTTT. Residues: CASSLRQVTDTQYF.

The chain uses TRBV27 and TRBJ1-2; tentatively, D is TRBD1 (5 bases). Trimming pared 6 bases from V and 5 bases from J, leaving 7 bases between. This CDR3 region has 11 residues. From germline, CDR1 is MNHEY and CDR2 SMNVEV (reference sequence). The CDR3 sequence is CASRDRYGYTF. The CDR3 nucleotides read TGTGCCAGCAGAGACAGATATGGCTACACCTTC.